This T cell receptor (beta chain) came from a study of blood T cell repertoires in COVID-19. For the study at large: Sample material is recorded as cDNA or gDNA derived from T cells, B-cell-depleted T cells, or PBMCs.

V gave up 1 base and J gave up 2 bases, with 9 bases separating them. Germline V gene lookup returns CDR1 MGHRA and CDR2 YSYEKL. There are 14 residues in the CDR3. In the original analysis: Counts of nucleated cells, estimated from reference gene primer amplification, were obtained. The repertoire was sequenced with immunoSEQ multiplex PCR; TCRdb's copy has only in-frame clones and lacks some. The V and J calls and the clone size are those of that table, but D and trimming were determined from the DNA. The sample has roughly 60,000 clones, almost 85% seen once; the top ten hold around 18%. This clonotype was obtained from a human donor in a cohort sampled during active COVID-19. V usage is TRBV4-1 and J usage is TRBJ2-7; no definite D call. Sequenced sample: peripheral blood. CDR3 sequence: CASSQVGGAYEQYF. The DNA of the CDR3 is TGCGCCAGCAGCCAAGTCGGCGGTGCCTACGAGCAGTACTTC.